This T cell receptor beta chain was sequenced during a study of early stage breast cancer tumors. CDR1 is SGDLS and CDR2 is YYNGEE in the germline V gene. The CDR3 totals 16 residues. V was trimmed by 3 bases and J by 2 bases, leaving 18 bases between them. Only in-frame clones appear in the TCRdb table, and some are missing; sequencing was by immunoSEQ multiplex PCR. There are about 9,400 clones in the sample; around 70% occur only once, and less than 9% lies in the top ten. The chain has TRBV9 and TRBJ2-7, with D possibly being TRBD2 (5 bases). This TCR came from a person aged 45 to 59 with breast cancer. Sequences were obtained from breast tumor tissue. CDR3: CASSGLESGSTYEQYF. The DNA for the CDR3 is TGTGCCAGCAGCGGCCTTGAAAGCGGATCCACCTACGAGCAGTACTTC.